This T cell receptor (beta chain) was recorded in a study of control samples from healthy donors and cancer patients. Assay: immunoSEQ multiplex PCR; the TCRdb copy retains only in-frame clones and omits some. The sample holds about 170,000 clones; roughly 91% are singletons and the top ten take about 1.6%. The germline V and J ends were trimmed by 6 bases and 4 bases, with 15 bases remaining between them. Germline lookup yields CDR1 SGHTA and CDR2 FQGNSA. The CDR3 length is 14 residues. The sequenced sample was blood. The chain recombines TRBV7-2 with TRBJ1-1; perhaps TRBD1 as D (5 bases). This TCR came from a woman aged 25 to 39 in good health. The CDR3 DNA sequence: TGTGCCAGCAGGTATGCAGCCGGGGGCACTGAAGCTTTCTTT. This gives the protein CASRYAAGGTEAFF.